The 30 T cell receptor beta chains reported below all come from one sample, sequenced in a study of blood T cell repertoires in COVID-19. Generated by immunoSEQ multiplex PCR, the TCRdb table keeps only in-frame clones and is missing some. The sample records about 200,000 clones, less than 95% being singletons. Sequencing input: peripheral blood. The receptors derive from a man aged 30 to 45 with COVID-19, enrolled during active disease.

This CDR3 reads CASSPDFRVSPLHF. The CDR3 nucleotides read TGTGCCAGCAGTCCAGACTTCAGGGTTTCACCCCTCCACTTT. V and J are TRBV6-5 and TRBJ1-6; D is possibly TRBD1 (5 bases). CDR3 length: 14 amino acids. The germline V gene encodes CDR1 MNHEY and CDR2 SVGAGI. Trimming shortened V by 5 bases and J by 9 bases, and 14 bases separated the two germline ends.

This chain joins TRBV5-1 and TRBJ2-1; possible D gene TRBD2, 6 bases. The CDR3 is 16 amino acids. Germline V gene lookup returns CDR1 SGHRS and CDR2 YFSETQ. V lost 0 bases, J lost 1 base, and 11 bases lay in between. CDR3: CASSLGGAVSYNEQFF. DNA of the CDR3: TGCGCCAGCAGCTTGGGCGGGGCCGTATCCTACAATGAGCAGTTCTTC.

V gene TRBV10-3 combines with J gene TRBJ2-1, with D possibly being TRBD1 (6 bases). This CDR3 has 12 amino acids. Trimming cost V 2 bases and J 8 bases, with 7 bases left between them. The germline CDR1 and CDR2 sequences are ENHRY and SYGVKD. CDR3 sequence reads: CAISEQGYEQFF. CDR3 bases: TGTGCCATCAGTGAGCAGGGGTATGAGCAGTTCTTC.

This chain links TRBV7-3 with TRBJ2-3; 8 nucleotides match TRBD1. The CDR3 runs 14 residues. Germline trimming cut 4 bases from V and 3 bases from J; bases unmatched to any gene: 3. Germline CDR1 SGHTA, CDR2 FQGTGA. CDR3 DNA sequence: TGTGCCAGCAGCTCCGGACAGGGAACAGATACGCAGTATTTT. This translates into CASSSGQGTDTQYF.

This clone has just one count. This chain links TRBV2 with TRBJ1-1; a possible D gene is TRBD1 (6 bases). V was pared by 8 bases and J by 0 bases, with 16 bases between. CDR1 is SNHLY and CDR2 is FYNNEI in the germline V gene. There are 15 residues in the CDR3. CDR3 in amino acids: CASFRGQTMNTEAFF. In DNA, the CDR3 is TGTGCCAGCTTCCGCGGACAGACCATGAACACTGAAGCTTTCTTT.

V is TRBV7-2 and J is TRBJ1-2, with D perhaps matching TRBD1 (6 bases). V dropped 2 bases and J dropped 7 bases, with 11 bases sitting between them. Per germline, CDR1 SGHTA and CDR2 FQGNSA. The CDR3 covers 13 residues. This CDR3 is CASSLWTEGGYTF. In DNA, the CDR3 is TGTGCCAGCAGCTTATGGACAGAGGGTGGCTACACCTTC.

The chain is built from TRBV5-1 and TRBJ2-2, with D possibly matching TRBD2 (6 bases). V lost 1 base and J 3 bases, leaving 10 bases between the germline ends. Looked up from germline, CDR1 is SGHRS and CDR2 is YFSETQ. The CDR3 is 15 residues long. CDR3 sequence (DNA): TGCGCCAGCAGCTTGTCGGGAGAGTACACCGGGGAGCTGTTTTTT. It specifies CASSLSGEYTGELFF.

The V gene is TRBV3-1 (or the pseudogene TRBV3-2), the J gene TRBJ2-3; weak D call: TRBD2 (6 bases). The CDR3 length is 14 residues. V lost 5 bases, J lost 5 bases, and 14 bases lay in between. Germline V CDR1 and CDR2: LGHDT, YNNKEL (reference sequence). This CDR3 is CASSARLDGDTQYF. In DNA, the CDR3 is TGTGCCAGCAGCGCCCGACTAGATGGAGATACGCAGTATTTT.

In this sample, this clone turned up once. This chain uses TRBV13 with TRBJ2-3, with D perhaps matching TRBD2 (6 bases). The CDR3 totals 15 residues. CDR1 is PRHDT and CDR2 is FYEKMQ in the germline V gene (reference sequence). V lost 0 bases to trimming and J lost 1 base, with 8 bases between them. CDR3 DNA sequence: TGTGCCAGCAGCTTAGGGGGGGGTGGCACAGATACGCAGTATTTT. Its protein is CASSLGGGGTDTQYF.

This chain joins TRBV5-1 and TRBJ1-5; D is unresolved. V lost 0 bases, J lost 6 bases, and 7 bases lay in between. This CDR3 spans 13 amino acids. In germline, CDR1 is SGHRS, CDR2 YFSETQ. CDR3 nucleotide sequence: TGCGCCAGCAGCTTGGGGCGGGGTCAGCCCCAGCATTTT. Protein: CASSLGRGQPQHF.

The chain is built from TRBV5-3 and TRBJ1-1, with 9 bases matching TRBD1. TRBV5-3 is identified as an open reading frame with a role that is uncertain. The V gene end was trimmed by 4 bases and the J gene end by 5 bases; junction bases not matched to a gene: 15. The CDR3 runs to 17 residues. CDR3 nucleotides: TGTGCCAGAAGCGGAGGGACAGGGTTAATGTTGGGGACTGAAGCTTTCTTT. Its translation: CARSGGTGLMLGTEAFF.

The chain is built from TRBV27 and TRBJ1-5; 11 nucleotides line up with TRBD1. V trimming: 5 bases; J trimming: 2 bases; junction bases outside the gene matches: 8. Germline V lookup: CDR1 MNHEY, CDR2 SMNVEV (reference sequence). This CDR3 has 17 amino acids. The chain's CDR3 is CASSRTGGAYGNQPQHF. The CDR3 DNA reads TGTGCCAGCAGTAGGACAGGGGGCGCTTATGGCAATCAGCCCCAGCATTTT.

This clone has only one observation. The chain combines TRBV19 with TRBJ1-1, with 12 bases lining up with TRBD1. CDR3 size: 15 residues. CDR1 is LNHDA and CDR2 is SQIVND in the germline V gene (reference sequence). J was trimmed by 10 bases and V by 7 bases; bases with no gene match: 13. CDR3 loop: CASIDRDRGLVGAFF. CDR3 coding DNA: TGTGCCAGTATTGACCGGGACAGGGGGCTGGTGGGAGCTTTCTTT.

The chain couples TRBV6-5 to TRBJ1-2; D may be TRBD1 (6 bases). Looked up from germline, CDR1 is MNHEY and CDR2 is SVGAGI. The CDR3 is made up of 12 amino acids. V was pared by 7 bases and J by 9 bases, with 15 bases between. The CDR3 reads CASTRRGGSYTF. CDR3 coding DNA: TGTGCCAGCACCCGGAGGGGGGGTAGCTACACCTTC.

The chain uses TRBV19 and TRBJ2-3, with TRBD2 identical over 7 bases. Germline loops: CDR1 LNHDA, CDR2 SQIVND (reference sequence). This CDR3 is built from 15 residues. Unmatched junction bases numbered 7, after V lost 1 base and J lost 6 bases. CDR3 sequence (DNA): TGTGCCAGTAGTATAGGTGCGGGGGTCTCTGATACGCAGTATTTT. Encoded protein: CASSIGAGVSDTQYF.

CDR3 protein: CASSSVQGTQYF. The DNA of the CDR3 is TGTGCCAGCAGTTCTGTTCAGGGTACGCAGTATTTT. J is TRBJ2-3 and V is TRBV6-5; weak D call: TRBD1 (5 bases). Trimming removed 4 bases from V and 8 bases from J, with 10 bases in between. The germline CDR1 and CDR2 sequences are MNHEY and SVGAGI. This CDR3 spans 12 amino acids.

The chain has TRBV15 and TRBJ1-6, with D possibly TRBD1 on 6 matching bases. There are 15 residues in the CDR3. Trimming shortened V by 0 bases and J by 7 bases, and 10 bases separated the two germline ends. Germline loops: CDR1 LNHNV, CDR2 YYDKDF (reference sequence). DNA of the CDR3: TGTGCCACCAGCAGAGATGCAGGGGTGAATTCACCCCTCCACTTT. It is translated as CATSRDAGVNSPLHF.

CDR3 bases: TGTGCCAGCAGCGGGGGACAGGGACCCTACGAGCAGTACTTC. Translating it yields CASSGGQGPYEQYF. V gene TRBV9 combines with J gene TRBJ2-7; 9 bases align to TRBD1. Looked up from germline, CDR1 is SGDLS and CDR2 is YYNGEE. The CDR3 is made up of 14 amino acids. With V trimmed by 3 bases and J by 2 bases, 3 bases remained unmatched.

The chain couples TRBV6-5 to TRBJ2-3, with D perhaps TRBD2 (6 bases). With 2 bases removed from V and 6 bases from J, the gap between germline ends came to 9 bases. This CDR3 spans 13 amino acids. CDR1 and CDR2 from the germline V gene are MNHEY and SVGAGI. The CDR3 bases are TGTGCCAGCAGTTACCCGGGGGTGGATACGCAGTATTTT. Its translation: CASSYPGVDTQYF.

V is TRBV12-5 and J is TRBJ1-6; D perhaps matches TRBD1 (5 bases). V was cut by 6 bases and J by 4 bases, with 19 bases left in between. Germline values: CDR1 LGHNT, CDR2 FRNRAP. This CDR3 is 17 amino acids long. CDR3 nucleotides: TGTGCTAGTGGCGTTGATAGGGGATTAGTGTATAATTCACCCCTCCACTTT. Amino acids: CASGVDRGLVYNSPLHF. Supplemented by reference TRBV12-5 and TRBJ1-6, the full variable domain reads DARVTQTPRHKVTEMGQEVTMRCQPILGHNTVFWYRQTMMQGLELLAYFRNRAPLDDSGMPKDRFSAEMPDATLATLKIQPSEPRDSAVYFCASGVDRGLVYNSPLHFGNGTRLTVT.

The J gene is TRBJ2-4, the V gene TRBV9, with 7 bases aligning to TRBD2. With V trimmed by 0 bases and J by 1 base, 10 bases remained unmatched. The CDR3 is made up of 18 amino acids. Germline CDR1 is SGDLS and CDR2 is YYNGEE. In DNA form, the CDR3 reads TGTGCCAGCAGCGTAGATCCGCAGGGAGCGGGGGCCAAAAACATTCAGTACTTC. Translated, it gives CASSVDPQGAGAKNIQYF.

The chain is built from TRBV19 and TRBJ2-1; 8 positions agree with TRBD1. Unmatched junction bases numbered 10, after V lost 6 bases and J lost 6 bases. The germline V gene encodes CDR1 LNHDA and CDR2 SQIVND (reference sequence). The CDR3 is 15 residues long. The CDR3 loop is CASRSDRVYFNEQFF. The DNA for the CDR3 is TGTGCCAGTAGGTCGGACAGGGTATACTTCAATGAGCAGTTCTTC.

The chain employs TRBV12-5 and TRBJ2-2, with 10 bases fitting TRBD2. Trimming cost V 7 bases and J 7 bases; bases outside gene matches: 15. The CDR3 runs 17 residues. Looked up from germline, CDR1 is LGHNT and CDR2 is FRNRAP. CDR3 amino acids: CASAPSQRGGFFGELFF. The CDR3 DNA sequence: TGTGCTAGTGCCCCCTCGCAGCGGGGGGGCTTTTTCGGGGAGCTGTTTTTT.

The V call is TRBV10-2, the J call TRBJ2-7, with TRBD1 matching 7 bases. V dropped 11 bases and J dropped 2; count of bases not matched to a gene: 6. Germline assignment: CDR1 WSHSY and CDR2 SAAADI. This CDR3 is built from 12 residues. The CDR3 sequence: CAEKTGAYEQYF. In DNA form, the CDR3 reads TGCGCCGAGAAAACAGGGGCCTACGAGCAGTACTTC.

The V call is TRBV19, the J call TRBJ1-5, with D hard to call. There are 17 residues in the CDR3. Germline assignment: CDR1 LNHDA and CDR2 SQIVND (reference sequence). Trimming removed 0 bases from V and 0 bases from J, with 12 bases in between. CDR3 amino acids: CASSIEAVAYSNQPQHF. In DNA form, the CDR3 reads TGTGCCAGTAGTATAGAAGCCGTCGCCTATAGCAATCAGCCCCAGCATTTT.

The chain carries TRBV5-1 and TRBJ1-4, with a weak D call TRBD1 (5 bases). The CDR3 length is 15 residues. The V gene lost 1 base and the J gene lost 4 bases, with 11 bases spanning the gap. Germline loops: CDR1 SGHRS, CDR2 YFSETQ. CDR3 in amino acids: CASSLSSGFNEKLFF. The CDR3 DNA follows: TGCGCCAGCAGCTTGTCATCAGGGTTTAATGAAAAACTGTTTTTT.

This chain connects TRBV27 to TRBJ1-1; a weak D match, TRBD1 (5 bases). The CDR3 spans 15 residues. V was shortened by 1 base and J by 0 bases, with 9 bases between the two germline ends. Germline assignment: CDR1 MNHEY and CDR2 SMNVEV (reference sequence). The CDR3 DNA reads as TGTGCCAGCAGTTTATTAGGACAAATGAACACTGAAGCTTTCTTT. It codes for CASSLLGQMNTEAFF.

The DNA of the CDR3 is TGCGCCAGCAGGGGCGTGGTGGGTAATGAAAAACTGTTTTTT. This codes for CASRGVVGNEKLFF. V usage is TRBV5-1 and J usage is TRBJ1-4; D is uncertain. Germline CDR1 is SGHRS and CDR2 is YFSETQ. Trimming shortened V by 5 bases and J by 4 bases, and 12 bases separated the two germline ends. The CDR3 covers 14 residues.

This chain connects TRBV2 to TRBJ2-1; 10 positions match TRBD2. Germline CDR1 SNHLY, CDR2 FYNNEI. Trimming at V came to 4 bases and at J to 4 bases, leaving 7 bases not matched to a gene. The CDR3 length is 16 residues. The CDR3 nucleotides are TGTGCCAGCAGTGCACTAGCGGGGCAAGGGTACAATGAGCAGTTCTTC. This gives the protein CASSALAGQGYNEQFF.

The chain uses TRBV6-6 and TRBJ2-3; TRBD2 agrees at 8 bases. V shed 5 bases and J 5 bases; nucleotides not matched to a gene: 15. Germline V lookup: CDR1 MNHNY, CDR2 SVGAGI (reference sequence). This CDR3 contains 17 residues. The CDR3 nucleotides are TGTGCCAGCAGTCGCCGGGCAGCGGGGGCTGAGAGAGATACGCAGTATTTT. Encoded protein: CASSRRAAGAERDTQYF.